This T cell receptor beta chain was obtained from a study of shared clonotypes between healthy human individuals. With regard to this clone: Its antigen is as yet unknown.

V lost 1 base to trimming and J lost 6 bases; unmatched junction nucleotides: 6. The CDR3 contains 14 residues. Per the germline V gene, CDR1 is SGHRS and CDR2 is YFSETQ. The assay was immunoSEQ multiplex PCR, and TCRdb's table has in-frame clones only and misses some. The sample lists about 2.4 million clones; over 85% were seen once. Study-level results: Naive subsets tended to show greater estimated richness than memory subsets.

This chain connects TRBV5-1 to TRBJ2-5; 7 positions agree with TRBD2. The material sequenced was naive CD4+ T cells from PBMCs. As to subset: CD45RA+ positively selected. This TCR derives from a man between 18 and 29 years old in good health. Some clones in this sample may be carry-over from other donors' samples. CDR3 DNA sequence: TGCGCCAGCAGCTTGAGCGGGGATTCACAGACCCAGTACTTC. It is translated as CASSLSGDSQTQYF.